A selection of T cell receptor beta chains follows, all from one sample in a study of T cells in narcolepsy. TCRdb keeps only in-frame clones here, not all; method: immunoSEQ multiplex PCR. The table shows 36,000 or so clones, with approximately 86% occurring only once. Sequencing used CD45RA- memory CD4+ T cells from PBMCs. The receptor source for this set is a human donor with narcolepsy. The conserved cysteine and the conserved F or W are not part of the CDR3 here. Each record gives: CDR3 protein, V gene, J gene.

CDR3aa: ASSPLAGGWETQY
v_gene: TRBV14
j_gene: TRBJ2-5

CDR3aa: ASSLVLGGELF
v_gene: TRBV11-3
j_gene: TRBJ2-2

CDR3aa: ASSQNSADTQY
v_gene: TRBV4-2
j_gene: TRBJ2-3

CDR3aa: ASSPGAANEKLF
v_gene: TRBV6-1
j_gene: TRBJ1-4

CDR3aa: ASSFVPPNYGYT
v_gene: TRBV5-6
j_gene: TRBJ1-2

CDR3aa: ASSVQAFWNSPLH
v_gene: TRBV2
j_gene: TRBJ1-6

CDR3aa: SVEGGYGTSRGYT
v_gene: TRBV29-1
j_gene: TRBJ1-2

CDR3aa: ASSDGLLGTEAF
v_gene: TRBV6-1
j_gene: TRBJ1-1

CDR3aa: ASSRDIFTEAF
v_gene: TRBV7-3
j_gene: TRBJ1-1

CDR3aa: ASSRDRGSDTQY
v_gene: TRBV7-2
j_gene: TRBJ2-3

CDR3aa: ASSPRGTYNEQF
v_gene: TRBV7-3
j_gene: TRBJ2-1

CDR3aa: ASSFGGNIQY
v_gene: TRBV19
j_gene: TRBJ2-4

CDR3aa: ASSLNPGRQETQY
v_gene: TRBV7-2
j_gene: TRBJ2-5

CDR3aa: ASNDGGTEAF
v_gene: TRBV6-1
j_gene: TRBJ1-1

CDR3aa: ASSSPGRTEAF
v_gene: TRBV5-1
j_gene: TRBJ1-1

CDR3aa: ATSSGDSQETQY
v_gene: TRBV15
j_gene: TRBJ2-5

CDR3aa: ASHSGSGSPHEQY
v_gene: TRBV5-1
j_gene: TRBJ2-7

CDR3aa: AWSVGTGGPTDTQY
v_gene: TRBV30
j_gene: TRBJ2-3

CDR3aa: ASSSGLRSGNTIY
v_gene: TRBV7-8
j_gene: TRBJ1-3

CDR3aa: ASSEQSTGGRETQY
v_gene: TRBV2
j_gene: TRBJ2-5

CDR3aa: AWSVRGSYNSPLH
v_gene: TRBV30
j_gene: TRBJ1-6

CDR3aa: ASSPETASGNTIY
v_gene: TRBV18
j_gene: TRBJ1-3

CDR3aa: ASSGARGSRQPQH
v_gene: TRBV28
j_gene: TRBJ1-5

CDR3aa: ASGKGAATNEKLF
v_gene: TRBV19
j_gene: TRBJ1-4

CDR3aa: ASRAGYQETQY
v_gene: TRBV6-6
j_gene: TRBJ2-5

CDR3aa: ASSLDLQPQH
v_gene: TRBV7-2
j_gene: TRBJ1-5

CDR3aa: ASSLRGGGQPQH
v_gene: TRBV28
j_gene: TRBJ1-5

CDR3aa: AWSVLLIETQY
v_gene: TRBV30
j_gene: TRBJ2-5

CDR3aa: ASSSSSRETQY
v_gene: TRBV7-3
j_gene: TRBJ2-5

CDR3aa: ASSQGNHRSQPQH
v_gene: TRBV19
j_gene: TRBJ1-5

CDR3aa: ASSSLAARGETQY
v_gene: TRBV11-2
j_gene: TRBJ2-5

CDR3aa: ASRRGGANNEQF
v_gene: TRBV19
j_gene: TRBJ2-1

CDR3aa: ASSDRAGIQETQY
v_gene: TRBV2
j_gene: TRBJ2-5

CDR3aa: ASSLTWDQPQH
v_gene: TRBV7-2
j_gene: TRBJ1-5

CDR3aa: ASSPGQGGSYGYT
v_gene: TRBV7-8
j_gene: TRBJ1-2

CDR3aa: ASSKTSGSIGEQF
v_gene: TRBV13
j_gene: TRBJ2-1

CDR3aa: ASSGDVGRGQPQH
v_gene: TRBV28
j_gene: TRBJ1-5

CDR3aa: ASSPRDPNLYNEQF
v_gene: TRBV9
j_gene: TRBJ2-1

CDR3aa: ASIMGPGLAAF
v_gene: TRBV28
j_gene: TRBJ1-1

CDR3aa: ASSAAGITEAF
v_gene: TRBV2
j_gene: TRBJ1-1

CDR3aa: AIRRTGYYGYT
v_gene: TRBV28
j_gene: TRBJ1-2

CDR3aa: ASGPGTSGRGGETQY
v_gene: TRBV5-4
j_gene: TRBJ2-5

CDR3aa: ASMRGGGYGYT
v_gene: TRBV7-8
j_gene: TRBJ1-2

CDR3aa: ASSSEGGGVAYEQF
v_gene: TRBV11-3
j_gene: TRBJ2-1

CDR3aa: ASSPNSYEQY
v_gene: TRBV11-3
j_gene: TRBJ2-7

CDR3aa: ASGGRGAHGTDTQY
v_gene: TRBV7-3
j_gene: TRBJ2-3

CDR3aa: ASSRSRAGTSGADTQY
v_gene: TRBV28
j_gene: TRBJ2-3

CDR3aa: ASTITGTRNTEAF
v_gene: TRBV28
j_gene: TRBJ1-1

CDR3aa: AIRGGQMTNTGELF
v_gene: TRBV10-3
j_gene: TRBJ2-2

CDR3aa: ASSAFGASYGYT
v_gene: TRBV2
j_gene: TRBJ1-2

CDR3aa: ASSPLGGNYGYT
v_gene: TRBV4-2
j_gene: TRBJ1-2

CDR3aa: AWSQGATNQPQH
v_gene: TRBV30
j_gene: TRBJ1-5

CDR3aa: ASSGWGQGTYEQY
v_gene: TRBV19
j_gene: TRBJ2-7